This T cell receptor (beta chain) was observed in a study of human T cells and chemical hapten exposure. In regard to this clonotype: The antigen is unknown.

The time point here: patch test 3, about 24 weeks after DPC sensitization. The treatment was: therapeutic diphenylcyclopropenone sensitization with weekly scalp DPC. Someone pulled total RNA out of unfractionated whole blood. Regarding the study as a whole: Unchanged with DPC sensitization were TCRs above 1 in 1000 frequency.

In the library, unique molecular identifiers were attached to individual cDNA molecules. Per the original methods: TCR counts had a median of about 100,000 per sample and spanned roughly 20,000 to 690,600. MiXCR, run by TCRdb on the RACE reads, gives a single entry per CDR3 protein. TCRdb assigned the V and J calls; the authors' analysis was not used. The sample lists about 190,000 distinct CDR3 sequences; roughly a quarter were seen once. This clonotype was obtained from a middle-aged woman with alopecia areata. Some clones in this sample may be carry-over from other donors' samples. The source material was whole blood, sampled in connection with sensitization to the hapten diphenylcyclopropenone (DPC).

The DNA for the CDR3 is TGCGCCAGCAGCTCACTAGCGGGAGTAAACGAGCAGTACTTC. It codes for CASSSLAGVNEQYF. The chain couples TRBV5-1 to TRBJ2-7; TRBD2 matches 11 bases. Per the germline V gene, CDR1 is SGHRS and CDR2 is YFSETQ. CDR3 length equals 14 residues. V trimming: 3 bases; J trimming: 5 bases; junction bases outside the gene matches: 4.